This note documents a single T cell receptor beta chain sequence. Its target is not known. The sample belongs to a study of T cell repertoires in aging, cancer and after chemotherapy. About the study: Glioblastoma patients receiving temozolomide-based therapy gave paired samples before and after chemotherapy.

Amplification of TCR beta used genomic DNA extracted from peripheral blood. Multiplex touch-down PCR with TRB-A/B primers amplified rearranged V-D-J TRB sequences. TCRdb itself ran the multiplex PCR reads through MiXCR, one entry per CDR3 protein. The table shows 2,000 to 2,500 distinct CDR3 sequences, with about 25% occurring only once. General study points: In each cancer cohort, median generation probability increased across chemotherapy, suggesting thymic output rebounded.

This receptor was identified in a human donor with a solid tumor. The sequencing sample was made of blood.

CDR3 protein: CASKNRQGSYEQYF. The DNA of the CDR3 is TGTGCCAGCAAGAACCGACAGGGTTCCTACGAGCAGTACTTC. The chain combines TRBV6-6 with TRBJ2-7; TRBD1 matches at 7 bases. Trimming took 7 bases from V and 1 from J; bases not matched to a gene: 7. The V gene's germline CDR1 is MNHNY and CDR2 SVGAGI (reference sequence). The CDR3 has 14 residues.